The sample holds one count of the clone carrying this TCR beta chain. The antigen is undetermined. The sample belongs to a study of PD-1 blockade in classical Hodgkin lymphoma. Study-level findings and limits: The authors have not defined what causes the repertoire differences, possibly disease activity or prior therapy.

The data were produced by immunoSEQ multiplex PCR, yet TCRdb's version contains in-frame clones alone and is incomplete. The sample lists more than 25,000 clones; 89% were seen once. The CDR3 loop spans 12 amino acids. With V trimmed by 8 bases and J by 9 bases, 7 bases remained unmatched. Germline CDR1 and CDR2: SEHNR and FQNEAQ (reference sequence). Time point described: newly diagnosed, previously untreated cHL patient sample. The CD4+ T cells used were purified from thawed PBMCs through magnetic negative selection. Acting as the comparison were PBMCs from newly diagnosed, untreated classical Hodgkin lymphoma.

This TCR derives from a human donor with classical Hodgkin lymphoma. Sequenced: CD4+ T cells from blood. The chain has TRBV7-9 and TRBJ2-4, with TRBD2 matching over 7 bases. In DNA, the CDR3 is TGTGCCAGCGGGGGGGTTGATGGCATTCAGTACTTC. Residues: CASGGVDGIQYF.